Given below is one TCR beta chain in context. This sample was taken from a study of T cells in tumors after PD-1 blockade. Some clones are missing from TCRdb's copy, which holds only in-frame ones; the method was immunoSEQ multiplex PCR. This table holds several thousand clones, 55% to 65% found once. The V gene end was trimmed by 5 bases and the J gene end by 8 bases; junction bases not matched to a gene: 7. CDR3 length: 13 amino acids. This chain joins TRBV12-3 or TRBV12-4 and TRBJ1-2; the match to TRBD1 covers 8 bases. This sequence was found in a human donor with basal cell carcinoma. The specimen comprised tumor tissue, sampled after anti-PD-1 treatment. In DNA form, the CDR3 reads TGTGCCAGCAGTCGGACAGGGATATACGGCTACACCTTC. This encodes CASSRTGIYGYTF.